This TCR beta chain was sequenced during a study of human T cells and chemical hapten exposure. Study in general: Per-sample TCR yield variability stemmed mainly from small pooled library volume differences. Study-level findings and limits: The number of TCRs above 1 in 1000 frequency did not change after DPC sensitization.

Blood, whole and unfractionated, served as the source for total RNA extraction. This clonotype came up a few times. Its antigen remains unknown. Deletions cut 5 bases from V and 3 bases from J, with 14 bases between. CDR1 is LNHDA, CDR2 SQIVND, per germline (reference sequence). This CDR3 spans 15 amino acids. Individual cDNA molecules in this library carried unique molecular identifiers. Original processing methods: Individual samples carried between 23,224 and 690,600 TCRs, with 95,638 as the median. TCRdb reprocessed the reads via MiXCR and lists one record per CDR3 protein. V and J calls and clone size were set by TCRdb, not the authors. Seen here are around 120,000 distinct CDR3 sequences, about 8.9% observed once, and the top ten hold around 1.4%.

The receptor's source is a human donor in good health. Some clones in this sample may be carry-over from other donors' samples. The sequencing sample was made of whole blood. The gene calls are TRBV19 and TRBJ1-5, with D unclear. CDR3 in amino acids: CASSAAVGNNQPQHF. Written as DNA, the CDR3 is TGTGCCAGTAGTGCCGCGGTAGGGAACAATCAGCCCCAGCATTTT.